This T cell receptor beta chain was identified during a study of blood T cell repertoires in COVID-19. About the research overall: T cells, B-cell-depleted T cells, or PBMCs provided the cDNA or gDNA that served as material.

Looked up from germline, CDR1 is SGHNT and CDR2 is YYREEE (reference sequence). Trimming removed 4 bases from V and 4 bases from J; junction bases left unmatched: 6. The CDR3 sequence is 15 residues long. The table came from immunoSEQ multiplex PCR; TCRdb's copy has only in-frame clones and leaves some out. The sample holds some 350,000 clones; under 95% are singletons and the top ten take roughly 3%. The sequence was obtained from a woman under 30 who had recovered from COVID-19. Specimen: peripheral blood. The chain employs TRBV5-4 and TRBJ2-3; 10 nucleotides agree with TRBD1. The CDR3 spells CASSGDRGLSDTQYF. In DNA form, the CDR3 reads TGTGCCAGCAGCGGAGACAGGGGGCTTTCAGATACGCAGTATTTT. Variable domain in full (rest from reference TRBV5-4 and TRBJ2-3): ETGVTQSPTHLIKTRGQQVTLRCSSQSGHNTVSWYQQALGQGPQFIFQYYREEENGRGNFPPRFSGLQFPNYSSELNVNALELDDSALYLCASSGDRGLSDTQYFGPGTRLTVL.